This TCR beta chain derives from a study of shared clonotypes between healthy human individuals. Study-wide results and limits: Naive subsets, compared against memory subsets, generally had larger estimated richness values. Sequencing depth was a factor that was expected to affect clonotype sharing among donors.

Regarding this clone: The antigen remains undetermined.

The CDR3 sequence is 15 residues long. Trimming pared 6 bases from V and 0 bases from J, leaving 15 bases between. Germline lookup yields CDR1 MNHEY and CDR2 SVGAGI. CD45RO-negative, CCR7-selected cells formed the naive CD8 fraction, which excluded terminally differentiated effector memory CD45RA+ cells. Clones were read by immunoSEQ multiplex PCR, and TCRdb kept only the in-frame ones, dropping some. The table records roughly 2.1 million clones, just over 90% of them present only once. Sequencing was done on a sample of naive CD8+ T cells from PBMCs. V is TRBV6-5 and J is TRBJ2-7, with D unclear. The sequence derives from a young man in good health. Some clones in this sample may be carry-over from other donors' samples. This CDR3 is CASSFGGPSSYEQYF. The CDR3 DNA reads as TGTGCCAGCAGCTTTGGTGGCCCCAGCTCCTACGAGCAGTACTTC.